The 19 T cell receptor beta chains listed next were all sequenced from one sample in a study of regulatory T cells in long-lasting Graves disease. Building of the TCR beta libraries involved iRepertoire HTBI primers and Arm-PCR of CDR3 regions. TCRdb redid the calling of the multiplex PCR reads with MiXCR, one entry per CDR3 protein. The repertoire has about 540,000 distinct CDR3 sequences, approximately 13% of them found once; the top ten carry more than 8.5%. As for time point: newly diagnosed GD, antithyroid drugs for less than 3 months. PBMCs were the source of the RNA used for TCR sequencing. These records were also assigned to another study, of T cells in Graves' hyperthyroidism and ophthalmopathy.

This material consisted of peripheral blood mononuclear cells (PBMCs), taken at new diagnosis, from a patient treated with antithyroid drugs. These receptors came from a man under 40 with Graves disease.

This clonotype was found many times. The chain uses TRBV6-1 and TRBJ2-3, with TRBD2 matching 9 bases. The germline gives CDR1 MNHNS, CDR2 SASEGT. Unmatched junction bases numbered 14, after V lost 6 bases and J lost 1 base. The CDR3 is 18 residues long. The CDR3 DNA follows: TGTGCCAGCAGGATCAGGGGTTGGACTAGCGTCGGCACAGATACGCAGTATTTT. It is translated as CASRIRGWTSVGTDTQYF.

This clonotype was detected many times. Here the CDR3 DNA reads TGTGCCAGCAGCTTCCCTAGTGGGTTTATCACCGGGGAGCTGTTTTTT. Translated, it gives CASSFPSGFITGELFF. This chain joins TRBV11-1 and TRBJ2-2, with D uncertain. This CDR3 contains 16 residues. Germline values: CDR1 SGHAT, CDR2 FQDESV (reference sequence). Between the trimmed V and J ends, which lost 3 bases and 4 bases, there was a span of 15 bases.

This clonotype appeared many times. The chain recombines TRBV12-3 or TRBV12-4 with TRBJ2-3, with a weak D call TRBD2 (6 bases). The CDR3 sequence is 12 residues long. With 8 bases removed from V and 6 bases from J, the gap between germline ends came to 12 bases. The DNA for the CDR3 is TGTGCCAGCGGAGGGTCGAAGGATACGCAGTATTTT. Amino acids: CASGGSKDTQYF.

As regards this clonotype: This may be a read error, as it is one base from a much larger clone. The CDR3 nucleotides are TGTGCCAGCAGTGGATACAGGGCCCTGGGAAACACCATATATTTT. Residues: CASSGYRALGNTIYF. The rearrangement links TRBV2 to TRBJ1-3; D perhaps matches TRBD1 (6 bases). Germline V gene sequence: CDR1 SNHLY, CDR2 FYNNEI. The CDR3 sequence is 15 residues long. The V end was cut by 4 bases, the J end by 4 bases, with 14 bases between.

The sample holds many counts of this clonotype. J is TRBJ1-6 and V is TRBV6-1, with 9 bases identical to TRBD1. This CDR3 is 17 amino acids long. V shed 3 bases, J shed 8 bases, and the junction held 11 bases outside the gene matches. Germline CDR1 reads MNHNS; CDR2 reads SASEGT. As DNA, the CDR3 is TGTGCCAGCAGTGAGTGGACAGGGGCGAAATCAGATTCACCCCTCCACTTT. Amino acid sequence: CASSEWTGAKSDSPLHF.

This clonotype was observed many times. The V call is TRBV24-1, the J call TRBJ2-1, with TRBD2 matching 8 bases. CDR1 KGHDR and CDR2 SFDVKD come from the germline V gene. This CDR3 contains 16 residues. V was clipped by 3 bases and J by 0 bases; unmatched bases: 3. The CDR3 DNA is TGTGCCACCAGTGATGATAGCGGGAACTCCTACAATGAGCAGTTCTTC. Residues: CATSDDSGNSYNEQFF.

There are many counts of this clonotype. The chain employs TRBV20-1 and TRBJ2-5; 7 bases map to TRBD2. The CDR3 loop spans 13 amino acids. The germline gives CDR1 DFQATT, CDR2 SNEGSKA (reference sequence). After removal of 6 bases from V and 7 bases from J, the junction contained 11 bases not matched to a gene. In nucleotides, the CDR3 is TGCAGTGCGACAGAAAGCGGGATTCGGACCCAGTACTTC. This sequence encodes CSATESGIRTQYF.

This clonotype was seen at least ten times. The J gene is TRBJ2-7, the V gene TRBV19; 13 nucleotides agree with TRBD2. This CDR3 is 19 amino acids long. Germline CDR1 LNHDA, CDR2 SQIVND (reference sequence). The trim removed 5 bases at V and 1 base at J, leaving 14 bases unmatched. The DNA of the CDR3 is TGTGCCAGTAGTCTCCGTCCCGGGACTAGCGGGGTTCGGTCCTACGAGCAGTACTTC. Its translation is CASSLRPGTSGVRSYEQYF.

The rearrangement uses TRBV20-1 and TRBJ2-1; D possibly corresponds to TRBD1 (6 bases). Trimming removed 1 base from V and 5 bases from J, with 9 bases in between. Germline V gives CDR1 DFQATT, CDR2 SNEGSKA (reference sequence). There are 13 residues in the CDR3. CDR3 coding DNA: TGCAGTGCTAGAGGGGGGCTTAACAATGAGCAGTTCTTC. It encodes CSARGGLNNEQFF.

V is TRBV6-1 and J is TRBJ1-5; 9 nucleotides agree with TRBD1. The CDR3 sequence is 14 residues long. V was clipped by 5 bases and J by 7 bases; unmatched bases: 6. CDR1 and CDR2 (germline): MNHNS, SASEGT. CDR3 coding DNA: TGTGCCAGCAGTAGGCGGACAGGGGTCCAGCCCCAGCATTTT. Translated, it gives CASSRRTGVQPQHF.

The chain is built from TRBV7-9 and TRBJ2-4; perhaps TRBD2 as D (5 bases). The CDR3 runs to 14 residues. V lost 5 bases to trimming and J lost 5 bases, with 13 bases between them. The V gene's germline CDR1 is SEHNR and CDR2 FQNEAQ (reference sequence). The CDR3 coding sequence is TGTGCCAGCAGCCGCCTGAGGGAACAAAACATTCAGTACTTC. Translation: CASSRLREQNIQYF. Looking up the rest from reference TRBV7-9 and TRBJ2-4 gives the full variable domain: DTGVSQNPRHKITKRGQNVTFRCDPISEHNRLYWYRQTLGQGPEFLTYFQNEAQLEKSRLLSDRFSAERPKGSFSTLEIQRTEQGDSAMYLCASSRLREQNIQYFGAGTRLSVL.

Many counts were recorded for this clonotype. This sequence joins TRBV14 and TRBJ1-2; D possibly corresponds to TRBD1 (5 bases). CDR3 size: 14 residues. Germline V CDR1 and CDR2: SGHDN, FVKESK. V shed 4 bases and J shed 8 bases, with 17 bases lying between them. The CDR3, as DNA: TGTGCCAGCAGCCCCGCGGGGGGACGGTTGGGCTACACCTTC. Protein: CASSPAGGRLGYTF.

This clonotype has a handful of counts. J is TRBJ2-3 and V is TRBV24-1, with 8 bases identical to TRBD2. The V gene end was trimmed by 6 bases and the J gene end by 4 bases; junction bases not matched to a gene: 2. Per the germline V gene, CDR1 is KGHDR and CDR2 is SFDVKD. The CDR3 spans 13 residues. The CDR3, as DNA: TGTGCCACCAGTAGCGGGAGTGCAGATACGCAGTATTTT. Protein: CATSSGSADTQYF.

The table lists this clonotype with many counts. The chain carries TRBV28 and TRBJ1-3; D not resolved. CDR1 and CDR2 from the germline V gene are MDHEN and SYDVKM. Trimming took 6 bases from V and 0 from J, leaving 15 bases between them. This CDR3 region has 16 residues. The CDR3 coding sequence is TGTGCCAGCAGAACAGCGAGTTTTTCCTCTGGAAACACCATATATTTT. It specifies CASRTASFSSGNTIYF.

Ten or more counts support this clonotype. V is TRBV2 and J is TRBJ2-3; 13 bases match TRBD2. The germline gives CDR1 SNHLY, CDR2 FYNNEI. The CDR3 covers 16 residues. The ends lost 3 bases at V and 5 bases at J; junction bases unmatched: 5. CDR3 nucleotide sequence: TGTGCCAGCAGTGATGGACTAGCGGGAGAATTAGATACGCAGTATTTT. Translating gives CASSDGLAGELDTQYF.

V usage is TRBV7-3 and J usage is TRBJ2-1; D remains unclear. Looked up from germline, CDR1 is SGHTA and CDR2 is FQGTGA. Trimming cost V 3 bases and J 2 bases, with 5 bases left between them. The CDR3 runs 13 residues. The DNA of the CDR3 is TGTGCCAGCAGCTTTGCACCCTACAATGAGCAGTTCTTC. It is translated as CASSFAPYNEQFF. The full variable domain, completed using reference TRBV7-3 and TRBJ2-1, is GAGVSQTPSNKVTEKGKYVELRCDPISGHTALYWYRQSLGQGPEFLIYFQGTGAADDSGLPNDRFFAVRPEGSVSTLKIQRTERGDSAVYLCASSFAPYNEQFFGPGTRLTVL.

This clonotype was detected ten times or more. The chain combines TRBV20-1 with TRBJ1-5; 8 bases are a match to TRBD1. In germline, CDR1 is DFQATT, CDR2 SNEGSKA (reference sequence). The CDR3 sequence is 16 residues long. The junction had 17 bases not matched to a gene; V was cut back by 6 bases and J by 7 bases. The DNA for the CDR3 is TGCAGTGCCCCCCCCGAGGACAGGGAGGGTAAACAGCCCCAGCATTTT. Protein: CSAPPEDREGKQPQHF.

V is TRBV6-2 or TRBV6-3 and J is TRBJ2-1, with 10 bases identical to TRBD2. The CDR3 spans 16 residues. Germline V lookup: CDR1 MNHEY, CDR2 SVGEGT. V was clipped by 2 bases and J by 7 bases; unmatched bases: 8. CDR3 amino acids: CASSYRPSGSQNEQFF. DNA for the CDR3: TGTGCCAGCAGTTACAGACCTAGCGGGAGCCAAAATGAGCAGTTCTTC.

This clonotype was observed at least ten times. The chain combines TRBV7-3 with TRBJ2-7, with D perhaps matching TRBD1 or TRBD2 (5 bases each). Germline CDR1 SGHTA, CDR2 FQGTGA. CDR3 size: 15 residues. Trimming took 5 bases from V and 2 from J, leaving 16 bases between them. CDR3 residues: CASSQGPGPAYEQYF. The CDR3 DNA reads as TGTGCCAGCAGCCAAGGGCCGGGGCCAGCCTACGAGCAGTACTTC.